The source of this T cell receptor (beta chain) is a study of cytomegalovirus exposure and HLA in healthy donors. Study summary: The approximately 670 first-cohort repertoires shared a platform with the approximately 120 validation repertoires, as reported in a later analysis. Study results and caveats: TCR beta chains numbering roughly 150 were designated cytomegalovirus-associated.

TCRdb's copy holds only in-frame clones and misses some; the assay was immunoSEQ multiplex PCR. The sample has about 240,000 clones; about 86% are singletons. As to this clone: Its antigen remains unknown.

CDR1 is SGHNT, CDR2 YENEEA, per germline. CDR3 size: 16 residues. V was clipped by 3 bases and J by 2 bases, with 15 bases between them. The sequenced material came from PBMCs. This TCR was recovered from a woman younger than 45 in good health and CMV-seropositive. The chain employs TRBV11-3 and TRBJ2-3, with D tentatively TRBD2 (5 bases). DNA of the CDR3: TGTGCCAGCAGCTTTGTTAACACAGACTACACAGATACGCAGTATTTT. Translated, it gives CASSFVNTDYTDTQYF.